A selection of T cell receptor beta chains follows, all from one sample in a study of response to subunit inactivated influenza vaccine. One entry per CDR3 protein, called by TCRdb with MiXCR from the RT-PCR reads. The sample has around 200,000 distinct CDR3 sequences, more than 10% seen once. These records were also assigned to another study, of T cells expressing NK-cell markers.

Sample: CD8+ T cells sorted from PBMCs, taken roughly 12 days after vaccination. The source is a man in his forties or fifties who received an inactivated influenza vaccine. Both conserved end residues are part of each CDR3. The order of the fields is V gene, J gene, CDR3 length, clone size, D gene, CDR3 DNA, CDR3 protein. The D gene is left open where the match is weak. Size is omitted from some rows. Given values are once, few, many or a class for expanded clones.

V gene: TRBV9; J gene: TRBJ2-3; CDR3 length: 14; clone size: -; D gene: TRBD1; CDR3 DNA: TGTGCCAGCAGCACCCGACAGGGCCCAGATACGCAGTATTTT; CDR3 protein: CASSTRQGPDTQYF
V gene: TRBV29-1; J gene: TRBJ2-5; CDR3 length: 14; clone size: many; D gene: -; CDR3 DNA: TGCAGCGTTGAAGTGCGGGGGCGCGGTGAGACCCAGTACTTC; CDR3 protein: CSVEVRGRGETQYF
V gene: TRBV20-1; J gene: TRBJ2-7; CDR3 length: 13; clone size: few; D gene: -; CDR3 DNA: TGCAGTGCTAGAGCCTCAAGGGTGGGCGAGCAGTACTTC; CDR3 protein: CSARASRVGEQYF
V gene: TRBV28; J gene: TRBJ2-7; CDR3 length: 17; clone size: few; D gene: TRBD2; CDR3 DNA: TGTGCCAGCAGTTCACCGCGGGAGGGGCCGACCTCCTACGAGCAGTACTTC; CDR3 protein: CASSSPREGPTSYEQYF
V gene: TRBV4-1; J gene: TRBJ2-2; CDR3 length: 13; clone size: few; D gene: -; CDR3 DNA: TGCGCCAGCAGCCAAGATGGGGCCGGGGAGCTGTTTTTT; CDR3 protein: CASSQDGAGELFF
V gene: TRBV20-1; J gene: TRBJ1-1; CDR3 length: 12; clone size: -; D gene: -; CDR3 DNA: TGCAGTGCTAAATCTTTCAACACTGAAGCTTTCTTT; CDR3 protein: CSAKSFNTEAFF
V gene: TRBV10-2; J gene: TRBJ2-1; CDR3 length: 16; clone size: many; D gene: -; CDR3 DNA: TGCGCCAGCAGTGAGTCCGATGGACGCAACTACAATGAGCAGTTCTTC; CDR3 protein: CASSESDGRNYNEQFF
V gene: TRBV6-2/TRBV6-3; J gene: TRBJ2-7; CDR3 length: 19; clone size: few; D gene: -; CDR3 DNA: TGTGCCAGCAGTTACAGCAGGGAAGGGAATAGCGGTTACTCCTACGAGCAGTACTTC; CDR3 protein: CASSYSREGNSGYSYEQYF
V gene: TRBV10-3; J gene: TRBJ2-2; CDR3 length: 16; clone size: many; D gene: TRBD1; CDR3 DNA: TGTGCCATATTTGTCGACAGGGGGCCTAACACCGGGGAGCTGTTTTTT; CDR3 protein: CAIFVDRGPNTGELFF
V gene: TRBV20-1; J gene: TRBJ2-7; CDR3 length: 16; clone size: -; D gene: TRBD1; CDR3 DNA: TGCAGTGCTAGAGATCCCGGGACAGGAATGAGCGACGAGCAGTACTTC; CDR3 protein: CSARDPGTGMSDEQYF
V gene: TRBV9; J gene: TRBJ2-1; CDR3 length: 15; clone size: -; D gene: TRBD2; CDR3 DNA: TGTGCCAGCAGCGCCGGGGGGGGTGCTTACAATGAGCAGTTCTTC; CDR3 protein: CASSAGGGAYNEQFF
V gene: TRBV3-1; J gene: TRBJ2-5; CDR3 length: 20; clone size: few; D gene: TRBD2; CDR3 DNA: TGTGCCAGCAGCCAAGACTTTTTAACACTGTTTGCGGGGGGTGGAGAGACCCAGTACTTC; CDR3 protein: CASSQDFLTLFAGGGETQYF
V gene: TRBV19; J gene: TRBJ2-3; CDR3 length: 14; clone size: -; D gene: -; CDR3 DNA: TGTGCCAGTAGTATGATGGCCGGCACAGATACGCAGTATTTT; CDR3 protein: CASSMMAGTDTQYF
V gene: TRBV4-2; J gene: TRBJ2-3; CDR3 length: 17; clone size: few; D gene: -; CDR3 DNA: TGTGCCAGCAGCCAAGGTGGCCAGGGGTTTTTCACAGATACGCAGTATTTT; CDR3 protein: CASSQGGQGFFTDTQYF
V gene: TRBV2; J gene: TRBJ1-1; CDR3 length: 10; clone size: few; D gene: -; CDR3 DNA: TGTGCCAGCAGTGACGGGACGGCTTTCTTT; CDR3 protein: CASSDGTAFF
V gene: TRBV7-9; J gene: TRBJ2-1; CDR3 length: 15; clone size: -; D gene: -; CDR3 DNA: TGTGCCAGCAGCCCCCCCTCCGGGTGGGGCAATGAGCAGTTCTTC; CDR3 protein: CASSPPSGWGNEQFF
V gene: TRBV28; J gene: TRBJ2-7; CDR3 length: 14; clone size: many; D gene: -; CDR3 DNA: TGTGCCAGCAGTTTGCGGCAGGCCCTCGGCGAGCAGTACTTC; CDR3 protein: CASSLRQALGEQYF
V gene: TRBV29-1; J gene: TRBJ1-3; CDR3 length: 14; clone size: many; D gene: -; CDR3 DNA: TGCAGCGTTGTAGGAACCCTCTCTGGAAACACCATATATTTT; CDR3 protein: CSVVGTLSGNTIYF
V gene: TRBV21-1; J gene: TRBJ2-7; CDR3 length: 13; clone size: -; D gene: -; CDR3 DNA: TGTGCCAGCAGCATTCGACCCTGGGACGAGCAGTACTTC; CDR3 protein: CASSIRPWDEQYF
V gene: TRBV6-5; J gene: TRBJ2-2; CDR3 length: 13; clone size: -; D gene: -; CDR3 DNA: TGTGCCAGCAGTTACTCCTGGACCGGGGAGCTGTTTTTT; CDR3 protein: CASSYSWTGELFF
V gene: TRBV6-6; J gene: TRBJ1-6; CDR3 length: 13; clone size: -; D gene: -; CDR3 DNA: TGTGCCAGCTCGGCAAGCCCGTCTTCACCCCTCCACTTT; CDR3 protein: CASSASPSSPLHF
V gene: TRBV9; J gene: TRBJ2-1; CDR3 length: 15; clone size: few; D gene: TRBD2; CDR3 DNA: TGTGCCAGCAGCGTGACTAGCGGGACCAGAAATGAGCAGTTCTTC; CDR3 protein: CASSVTSGTRNEQFF
V gene: TRBV5-6; J gene: TRBJ1-5; CDR3 length: 16; clone size: few; D gene: -; CDR3 DNA: TGTGCCAGCAGCCTCGCACATACAGGGTTCAATCAGCCCCAGCATTTT; CDR3 protein: CASSLAHTGFNQPQHF
V gene: TRBV20-1; J gene: TRBJ2-3; CDR3 length: 15; clone size: -; D gene: TRBD2; CDR3 DNA: TGCAGTGCTAGGTTACTAGCGATGAGCACAGATACGCAGTATTTT; CDR3 protein: CSARLLAMSTDTQYF
V gene: TRBV29-1; J gene: TRBJ2-1; CDR3 length: 13; clone size: many; D gene: -; CDR3 DNA: TGCAGCGTTCCCAACCCCCTAGAGCTTACGCAGTTCTTC; CDR3 protein: CSVPNPLELTQFF